This paragraph covers one TCR beta chain sequence. The sample comes from a study of blood T cell repertoires in COVID-19. Background on the study: Some COVID-19 samples were acute and others convalescent; all came from the United States, Italy and Spain. Sample material is recorded as cDNA or gDNA derived from T cells, B-cell-depleted T cells, or PBMCs.

Germline CDR1 MDHEN, CDR2 SYDVKM. Unmatched junction bases numbered 7, after V lost 6 bases and J lost 2 bases. The CDR3 has 14 residues. Original processing notes: By means of reference gene primer amplification, nucleated cell counts were estimated. Using immunoSEQ multiplex PCR, the repertoire was profiled, and TCRdb retains in-frame clones only, with some absent. V, J and clone size are those of that table, while D and trimming were read from the DNA. The data contain some 220,000 clones, 70% to 90% of them singletons. This TCR was sampled from a woman aged 70-85 years with COVID-19, enrolled during active disease. Material: peripheral blood. The rearrangement links TRBV28 to TRBJ2-7, with 7 positions matching TRBD2. The CDR3 reads CASRLGGSPYEQYF. Here the CDR3 DNA reads TGTGCCAGCAGGTTGGGGGGGAGCCCCTACGAGCAGTACTTC.